A single sample gave rise to the 5 T cell receptor beta chains below, sequenced in a study of T-cell reconstitution after alpha-beta-depleted transplantation in children. The authors prepared the TCRbeta library with unique molecular identifiers. TCRdb reprocessed the PCR reads via MiXCR and lists one record per CDR3 protein. Among a few hundred thousand distinct CDR3 sequences listed, roughly 16% were seen once. Sequences were derived from PBMCs, mostly from graft donor cells, sampled 360 days after TCRalphabeta/CD19-depleted stem cell transplant. The receptors originated from a boy in the first two years of life who had a stem cell transplant for Wiskott-Aldrich syndrome, so the T cells may come from the graft donor.

This clonotype was detected a few times. This chain uses TRBV12-3 or TRBV12-4 with TRBJ2-7; tentative D call: TRBD1 (6 bases). The length of the CDR3 is 16 residues. Trimming shortened V by 3 bases and J by 5 bases, and 20 bases separated the two germline ends. The CDR3 loop is CASSLTGPPLLNEQYF. CDR3 DNA sequence: TGTGCCAGCAGTTTGACAGGCCCCCCTCTCTTGAACGAGCAGTACTTC.

This clonotype was observed a few times. One end of the junction is discordant with germline, which a read error may explain. This chain links TRBV5-1 with TRBJ2-2; D uncertain. The germline V gene has CDR1 SGHRS and CDR2 YFSETQ. This CDR3 is built from 15 residues. CDR3 in DNA: TGCGCCAGCAGTTTGGTGATGGCTTTAACCGGGGAGCTGTTTTTT. Translating gives CASSLVMALTGELFF.

The chain combines TRBV28 with TRBJ2-1; TRBD1 is a possible D gene (6 bases). Germline CDR1 MDHEN, CDR2 SYDVKM. Trimming took 5 bases from V and 0 from J, leaving 17 bases between them. This CDR3 comprises 17 residues. The CDR3 here is CASSPYWDTSSYNEQFF. CDR3 nucleotide sequence: TGTGCCAGCAGTCCTTATTGGGACACGAGCTCCTACAATGAGCAGTTCTTC.

This clonotype was seen a few times. The chain couples TRBV21-1 to TRBJ1-1; no check of the table's D call, TRBD1, against the DNA was made. TRBV21-1 is a known pseudogene. The CDR3 loop spans 19 amino acids. CDR3 sequence reads: CASSKVIGTAYGWRTEAFF. In DNA form, the CDR3 reads TGTGCCAGCAGCAAAGTTATCGGGACAGCTTACGGGTGGCGCACTGAAGCTTTCTTT.

This clonotype has a handful of counts. The chain joins TRBV18 to TRBJ2-5; D remains ambiguous. This CDR3 is 13 amino acids long. The V end lost 2 bases, the J end lost 1 base, and 5 bases lay between the germline ends. Germline CDR1 is KGHSH and CDR2 is LQKENI. CDR3 sequence: CASSPIGQETQYF. CDR3 DNA: TGTGCCAGCTCACCAATCGGCCAAGAGACCCAGTACTTC.